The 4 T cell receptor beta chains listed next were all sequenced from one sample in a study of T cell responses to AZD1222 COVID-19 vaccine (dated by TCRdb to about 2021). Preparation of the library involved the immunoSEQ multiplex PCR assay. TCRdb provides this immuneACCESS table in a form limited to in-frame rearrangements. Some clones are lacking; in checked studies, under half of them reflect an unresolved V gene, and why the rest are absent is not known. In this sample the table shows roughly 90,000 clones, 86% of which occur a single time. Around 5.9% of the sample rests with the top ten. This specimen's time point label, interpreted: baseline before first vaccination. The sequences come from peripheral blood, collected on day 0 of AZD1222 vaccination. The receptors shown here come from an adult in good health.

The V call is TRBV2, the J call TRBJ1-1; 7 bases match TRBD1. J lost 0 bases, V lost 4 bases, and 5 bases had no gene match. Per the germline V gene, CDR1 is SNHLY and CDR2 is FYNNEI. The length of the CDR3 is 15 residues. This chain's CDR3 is CASSGQGWMNTEAFF. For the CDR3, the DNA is TGTGCCAGCAGTGGACAGGGTTGGATGAACACTGAAGCTTTCTTT.

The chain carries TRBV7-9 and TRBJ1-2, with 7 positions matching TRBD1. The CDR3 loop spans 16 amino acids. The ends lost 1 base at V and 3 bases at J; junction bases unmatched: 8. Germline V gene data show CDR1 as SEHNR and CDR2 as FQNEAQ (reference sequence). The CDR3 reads CASSLDGQGGDYGYTF. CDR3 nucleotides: TGTGCCAGCAGCTTAGATGGGCAGGGGGGAGACTATGGCTACACCTTC.

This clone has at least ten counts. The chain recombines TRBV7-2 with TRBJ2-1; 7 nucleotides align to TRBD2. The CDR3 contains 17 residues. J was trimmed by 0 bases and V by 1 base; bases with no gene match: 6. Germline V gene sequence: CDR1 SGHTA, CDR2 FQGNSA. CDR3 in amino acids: CASSLVMGGLSYNEQFF. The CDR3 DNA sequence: TGTGCCAGCAGCTTAGTGATGGGAGGGCTCTCCTACAATGAGCAGTTCTTC.

This CDR3 is CASSKGTEAFF. The CDR3 DNA sequence: TGTGCCAGTAGTAAGGGGACTGAAGCTTTCTTT. The chain carries TRBV19 and TRBJ1-1, with D perhaps matching TRBD1 (5 bases). Germline V gene data show CDR1 as LNHDA and CDR2 as SQIVND (reference sequence). This CDR3 has 11 amino acids. Trimming stripped 4 bases from V and 5 bases from J, with 5 bases between.